Given below is one T cell receptor beta chain in context. No cognate antigen has been identified for it. One base away there is no much larger clone; base qualities are not given. Receptor libraries were prepared by the immunoSEQ multiplex PCR assay. For TCR sequencing, RNA was extracted from every sample and reverse transcribed into cDNA to serve as template. SuperScript III was used for first-strand cDNA synthesis, primed with a 2:1 mix of oligo-dT and random hexamers. Amplification bias was assessed with a synthetic immune receptor repertoire, and residual bias was removed computationally. On the study's bioinformatics: Raw reads were preprocessed to remove errors, and CDR3 was defined according to IMGT conventions as the region from the conserved cysteine to phenylalanine. To get clonality, Shannon entropy was normalized by log2 of the number of productive unique TCRs and the result was subtracted from 1. Whether each scalp clone was CD4 or CD8 was inferred by checking scalp TCRbeta sequences against the CD4 and CD8 repertoires from sorted blood. TCRdb re-hosts the immuneACCESS table, in-frame sequences only. Its copies lack some clones; in the studies checked, an unresolved V gene accounts for under half of them, and the cause for the rest is not known. For V, J and clone size, that table is used; D and trimming come from the DNA. Across this sample there are 15,000 to 20,000 clones, with under 75% seen only once. The ten biggest clones cover 6.1% of the sample.

The data are from a study of CD8+ T cells in alopecia areata (dated by TCRdb to the late 2010s). Study-wide context: The treated patients, all with moderate-to-severe alopecia areata, were enrolled in an open-label pilot trial of oral tofacitinib given at 5 to 10 mg twice daily. Tofacitinib was given for 6 to 18 months, followed by 6 months of follow-up off drug to assess delayed response and recurrence. The study used high-throughput TCRbeta sequencing to examine T cell clonal expansion in alopecia areata, in both the C3H/HeJ mouse model and human patients. In humans, TCRbeta sequencing was performed on scalp tissue and on sorted CD4+ and CD8+ peripheral blood T cells from healthy controls and from patients with patchy or totalis/universalis alopecia areata. Patients on tofacitinib were biopsied at baseline and after 4 and 24 weeks of treatment, and several of the patients also had a later scalp biopsy. Scalp clonality was compared among normal scalp (n=4), patchy alopecia areata scalp (n=8), and alopecia totalis/universalis scalp (n=8). RNA was obtained with the PAXgene miRNA kit for fixed scalp, the miRNeasy kit for PBMCs, and the RNeasy kit for mouse skin. TCRbeta CDR3 regions were amplified by immunoSEQ multiplex PCR using 35 Vbeta forward and 13 Jbeta reverse primers. The study at large found these results: Unlike mouse skin, which is dominated by gammadelta T cells, normal human skin has resident alphabeta T cells that are also sequenced, and this complicates analysis of the scalp TCR repertoire. Shared TCR sequences between patients were less evident than in mice, which may be partly attributable to HLA diversity in the patient population. Lesional scalp, especially in alopecia totalis/universalis, showed higher clonality and more expanded CD8+ clones than normal scalp, suggesting antigenic drive.

In light of the paper, this sample's time point label describes: baseline before oral tofacitinib. Peripheral blood and lesional scalp punch biopsies were obtained from patients with alopecia areata. Human scalp biopsies were immediately fixed in PAXgene tissue containers. Inclusive of the bounding cysteine and phenylalanine, the CDR3 is 13 residues long. CDR3 DNA only is kept here, 39 bases in frame from base 1. V lost 7 bases and J lost 2 bases; the stretch between them is 11 bases long. The germline V gene provides CDR1 SNHLY and CDR2 FYNNEI. Recombination linked TRBV2 to TRBJ2-5; a tentative D call is TRBD2 (6 bases match). The sequence derives from a human donor with alopecia areata. The sequences come from skin, collected at week 0. The CDR3 sequence is CASNLDYQETQYF. The nucleotide sequence reads TGTGCCAGCAACCTGGACTATCAAGAGACCCAGTACTTC. The CDR3 plus the reference TRBV2 and TRBJ2-5 genes for the other parts give the full variable domain: EPEVTQTPSHQVTQMGQEVILRCVPISNHLYFYWYRQILGQKVEFLVSFYNNEISEKSEIFDDQFSVERPDGSNFTLKIRSTKLEDSAMYFCASNLDYQETQYFGPGTRLLVL.